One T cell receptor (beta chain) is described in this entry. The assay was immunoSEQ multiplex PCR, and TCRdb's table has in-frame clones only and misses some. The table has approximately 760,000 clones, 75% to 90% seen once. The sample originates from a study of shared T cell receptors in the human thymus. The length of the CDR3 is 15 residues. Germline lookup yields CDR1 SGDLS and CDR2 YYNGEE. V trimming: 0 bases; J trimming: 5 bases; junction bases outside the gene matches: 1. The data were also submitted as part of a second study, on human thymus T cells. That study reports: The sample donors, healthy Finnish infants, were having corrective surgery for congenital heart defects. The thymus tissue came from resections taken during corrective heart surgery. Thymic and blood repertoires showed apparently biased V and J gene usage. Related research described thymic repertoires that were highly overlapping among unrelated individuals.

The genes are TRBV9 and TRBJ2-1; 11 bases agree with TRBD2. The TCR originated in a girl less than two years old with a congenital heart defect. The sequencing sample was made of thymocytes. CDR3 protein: CASSVATSGDNEQFF. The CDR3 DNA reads TGTGCCAGCAGCGTAGCGACTAGCGGGGACAATGAGCAGTTCTTC. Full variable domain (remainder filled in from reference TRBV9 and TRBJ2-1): DSGVTQTPKHLITATGQRVTLRCSPRSGDLSVYWYQQSLDQGLQFLIQYYNGEERAKGNILERFSAQQFPDLHSELNLSSLELGDSALYFCASSVATSGDNEQFFGPGTRLTVL.